These T cell receptor beta chains were read from a single sample in a study of Graves' ophthalmopathy and Graves' hyperthyroidism. TCRdb ran MiXCR on the multiplex PCR reads and lists one entry per CDR3 protein. The profile shows hundreds of thousands of distinct CDR3 sequences, about 38% of them singletons. Source material: peripheral blood. These receptors originate from an adult man with Graves' ophthalmopathy. CDR3s include the opening cysteine and the closing phenylalanine or tryptophan. The D gene is left open where the match is weak. Clone size is not always given. Where it is, it says once, few, many or a class for expanded clones.

J gene	V gene	clone size	D gene	CDR3 DNA	CDR3 protein
TRBJ1-2	TRBV7-9	.	TRBD1	TGTGCCAGCAGCGAGTATGGACAGGTTCGTTTTGGCTACACCTTC	CASSEYGQVRFGYTF
TRBJ2-2	TRBV2	.	.	TGTGCCAGCAGTATTGGGGGTGCGGCCGGGGAGCTGTTTTTT	CASSIGGAAGELFF
TRBJ1-2	TRBV10-3	.	TRBD1	TGTGCCAGCAGTTCACCAGGGGGTATAGGCTACACCTTC	CASSSPGGIGYTF
TRBJ1-1	TRBV27	.	TRBD1	TGTGCCAGCAGTACGGTCAGGGGGACTGAAGCTTTCTTT	CASSTVRGTEAFF
TRBJ2-5	TRBV5-8	many	.	TGTGCCAGCAGCGCGGGTCCAGAACAAGAGACCCAGTACTTC	CASSAGPEQETQYF
TRBJ1-2	TRBV10-1	.	TRBD1	TGCGCCAGCGGCGGGACAGCAGGTGGTGGCTACACCTTC	CASGGTAGGGYTF
TRBJ1-4	TRBV10-3	many	.	TGTGCCAGCGCGACAGGTTTTAATGAAAAACTGTTTTTT	CASATGFNEKLFF
TRBJ1-5	TRBV27	.	.	TGTGCCAGCAGACGTGGTAGAGAGGAGCCCCAGCATTTT	CASRRGREEPQHF
TRBJ2-2	TRBV5-1	once	TRBD2	TGCGCCGCCAGCTGGGGGGGAGGTTCGAACACCGGGGAGCTGTTTTTT	CAASWGGGSNTGELFF
TRBJ1-1	TRBV7-9	many	TRBD1	TGTGCCAGCAGCAAACCGGGACAGACATTCGCTGAAGCTTTCTTT	CASSKPGQTFAEAFF
TRBJ2-7	TRBV11-2	.	.	TGTGCCAGCAGCTTGGTGGGCGGTAGATACGAGCAGCACTTC	CASSLVGGRYEQHF
TRBJ1-1	TRBV6-6	.	TRBD1	TGTGCCAGCAGTGACAGGGAAAATGAAGCTTTCTTT	CASSDRENEAFF
TRBJ1-5	TRBV18	few	.	TGTGCCAGCTCACAGGCCAGTGGCAATCAGCCCCAGCATTTT	CASSQASGNQPQHF
TRBJ2-7	TRBV5-4	many	.	TGTGCCAGCAGCTTGGACGCGGGACCCAACTACGAGCAGTACTTC	CASSLDAGPNYEQYF
TRBJ2-2	TRBV29-1	.	TRBD1	TGCAGCGCGACAGGGGCTAGGGAGCTGTTTTTT	CSATGARELFF
TRBJ2-5	TRBV7-6	.	TRBD2	TGTGCCAGCAGCCGGACTAGCCTGGCCGGGGAGACCCAGTACTTC	CASSRTSLAGETQYF
TRBJ2-5	TRBV5-1	many	.	TGCGCCAGCAGCTTAGGGGCCGATGGGGAGACCCAGTACTTC	CASSLGADGETQYF
TRBJ1-1	TRBV19	once	.	TGTGCCTGGACTCAGGACAGTCGGATCACTGAAGCTTTCTTT	CAWTQDSRITEAFF
TRBJ1-1	TRBV29-1	.	.	TGCAGCGTTGAAGATCAGGGCGGTGATATCTTT	CSVEDQGGDIF
TRBJ2-7	TRBV2	few	.	TGTGCCACCCGGGACGCCAGAAGCTCCTACGAGCAGTACTTC	CATRDARSSYEQYF
TRBJ2-7	TRBV10-3	few	.	TGTGCCAGCAGTTACTCGAATGAAGGGCTTCTTCCCTACGAGCAGTACTTC	CASSYSNEGLLPYEQYF
TRBJ1-1	TRBV29-1	.	.	TGCAGCGTTCAGGGGAGGCGAGCTTTCTTT	CSVQGRRAFF
TRBJ2-5	TRBV7-3	.	TRBD1	TGTGCCAGCAGCGTCTACAGGGGGGATTGGGCCCAGTACTTC	CASSVYRGDWAQYF
TRBJ1-2	TRBV30	.	.	TGTGCCTGGAGTGAACAGGGAGGCTACACCTTC	CAWSEQGGYTF
TRBJ1-5	TRBV25-1	many	.	TGTGCCAGCAGTTCAGGGGTGGGGAATCAGCCCCAGCATTTT	CASSSGVGNQPQHF
TRBJ2-2	TRBV6-1	.	TRBD1	TGTGCCTGTGGACGGACAGGGGGTGTCCGGGAGCTGTTTTTT	CACGRTGGVRELFF
TRBJ2-6	TRBV15	.	.	TGTGCCACCAGCAGAATCCGGGACAGGGCCAACGTCCTGACTTTC	CATSRIRDRANVLTF
TRBJ1-1	TRBV7-6	.	TRBD1	TGTGCCAGCAGCCAGGGTGGACAGGGGGCTGAAGCTTTCTTT	CASSQGGQGAEAFF
TRBJ1-4	TRBV4-3	.	.	TGCGCCAGCAGCATAGGGGTTCTTGAAAAACTGTTTTTT	CASSIGVLEKLFF
TRBJ2-7	TRBV29-1	many	.	TGCAGCGTAATGATGGACCCTCCCCCCTACGAGCAGTACTTC	CSVMMDPPPYEQYF
TRBJ1-2	TRBV24-1	few	TRBD1	TGTGCCAGCAGTTCGGGACAGGGGGATGTAGGCTACACCTTC	CASSSGQGDVGYTF
TRBJ2-5	TRBV7-8	many	TRBD2	TGTGCCAGCAGCCGCGGGAGAAATCAAGAGACCCAGTACTTC	CASSRGRNQETQYF
TRBJ1-1	TRBV9	many	.	TGTGCCAGCTCCCGGAGTACTGAAGCTTTCTTT	CASSRSTEAFF
TRBJ2-2	TRBV11-2	many	.	TGTGCCAGCAGCTTAGAAGGGACGACCGGGGAGCTGTTTTTT	CASSLEGTTGELFF
TRBJ2-3	TRBV29-1	few	.	TGCAGCGTTGAAGGGAGTACAAGCACAGATACGCAGTATTTT	CSVEGSTSTDTQYF
TRBJ1-2	TRBV2	many	TRBD1	TGTGCCAGCCAAGAGGGACAGGGGGTCGGTGGCTACACCTTC	CASQEGQGVGGYTF
TRBJ2-2	TRBV19	many	.	TGTGCCAGTAGTCGGGGGGCCCTGGCCGGGGAGCTGTTTTTT	CASSRGALAGELFF
TRBJ2-7	TRBV6-6	.	TRBD2	TGTGCCAGCAGGACTAGCGGGGGGGCCCGTGAGCAGTACTTC	CASRTSGGAREQYF
TRBJ1-1	TRBV19	many	.	TGTGCCAGTAGTATGCTGGGGGCTTTGGGCACTGAAGCTTTCTTT	CASSMLGALGTEAFF
TRBJ1-6	TRBV20-1	few	.	TGCAGTGCTAGGCGGCCAGGGCCCACCTATAATTCACCCCTCCACTTT	CSARRPGPTYNSPLHF
TRBJ1-2	TRBV10-3	many	.	TGTGCCAGCATCCCGCCGCAAGCTTATCCCTATGGCTACACCTTC	CASIPPQAYPYGYTF
TRBJ2-5	TRBV6-6	.	.	TGTGCCAGCCAATTGGGGGGGCAAAGGGGGTCCCAGTACTTC	CASQLGGQRGSQYF
TRBJ1-2	TRBV12-3/TRBV12-4	many	.	TGTGCCAGCAGTTTATTTCGCGTAACCCTCTATGGCTACACCTTC	CASSLFRVTLYGYTF
TRBJ2-5	TRBV4-3	.	TRBD2	TGCGCCAGCAGCCAAGATCTCGGTAGCGGGGAGACCCAGTACTTC	CASSQDLGSGETQYF
TRBJ2-5	TRBV5-8	few	.	TGTGCCAGCAGCTTCCCGGGGGCACAAGAGACCCAGTACTTC	CASSFPGAQETQYF
TRBJ1-1	TRBV4-1	many	.	TGCGCCAGCAGCCATCCTACCGGGAAACCGAACACTGAAGCTTTCTTT	CASSHPTGKPNTEAFF
TRBJ1-2	TRBV12-3/TRBV12-4	.	.	TGTGCCAGCAGCCGAGGACAGTTAGCTAACTATGGCTACACCTTC	CASSRGQLANYGYTF
TRBJ1-5	TRBV19	few	.	TGTGCCAGTAGTATTGGGCTTAGCAATCAGCCCCAGCATTTT	CASSIGLSNQPQHF
TRBJ1-2	TRBV7-2	.	.	TGTGCCAGCAGCGGCCGGGGGTCCGGGAATGGCTACACCTTC	CASSGRGSGNGYTF
TRBJ2-2	TRBV4-1	.	TRBD1	TGCGCCAGCAGCCAAATCCGGGACAGGTCTTTCCACGGGGAGCTGTTTTTT	CASSQIRDRSFHGELFF
TRBJ1-5	TRBV6-5	many	.	TGTGCCAGCAGTGGTAACACGTATAGCAATCAGCCCCAGCATTTT	CASSGNTYSNQPQHF
TRBJ2-7	TRBV2	many	.	TGTGCCAGCGGAGGAGATCTGGGGCTGGAGCAGTACTTC	CASGGDLGLEQYF